A selection of T cell receptor beta chains follows, all from one sample in a study of shared clonotypes between healthy human individuals. Profiled with immunoSEQ multiplex PCR; TCRdb holds only in-frame clones, not every one. The sample yields approximately 1.4 million clones, around 98% seen once. Sequencing was carried out using naive CD4+ T cells sorted from blood. The receptor source for this set is a man younger than 45 in good health. Each CDR3 is given with its conserved first and last residue. The D gene is left open where the match is weak. The size of a clone is reported for some rows only, either as once, few or many, or as a class for expanded clones.

TRBJ1-4 TRBV5-1 NA NA TGCGCCAGCAGCTTCGGACTCCTCAAGGGTAATGAAAAACTGTTTTTT CASSFGLLKGNEKLFF
TRBJ1-5 TRBV5-1 NA NA TGCGCCAGCAGCCCGGCGAGTTCGGGGCAGCCCCAGCATTTT CASSPASSGQPQHF
TRBJ2-2 TRBV18 NA NA TGTGCCAGCTCACAATCTGAACAGGGCCCCGGGGAGCTGTTTTTT CASSQSEQGPGELFF
TRBJ2-7 TRBV11-2 NA NA TGTGCCAGCAGCTTAGTCAGGCGCGGTCGCCACGAGCAGTACTTC CASSLVRRGRHEQYF
TRBJ2-7 TRBV18 TRBD2 NA TGTGCCAGCTCACCACCGGTCTTCTTAGCGGGAGGGGGATCCTACGAGCAGTACTTC CASSPPVFLAGGGSYEQYF
TRBJ2-6 TRBV28 NA NA TGTGCCAGCAGTTTAGTAGGTGGTGGGGCCAACGTCCTGACTTTC CASSLVGGGANVLTF
TRBJ2-3 TRBV4-1 TRBD2 NA TGCGCCAGCAGCCGAGAGAGGGCGGGACTAGCTTTAGATACGCAGTATTTT CASSRERAGLALDTQYF
TRBJ2-7 TRBV7-2 NA NA TGTGCCAGCAGCTTTTCTCCGTACTACGAGCAGTACTTC CASSFSPYYEQYF
TRBJ2-3 TRBV4-2 NA once TGTGCCAGCAGCCAAGATACCACAGATACGCAGTATTTT CASSQDTTDTQYF
TRBJ2-3 TRBV4-3 TRBD1 NA TGCGCCAGCAGCCAAGTCGGACAGGGGCGGCAGTATTTT CASSQVGQGRQYF
TRBJ2-2 TRBV5-1 NA NA TGCGCCAGCACCCCTGAAACAGTCCCCGGGGAGCTGTTTTTT CASTPETVPGELFF
TRBJ1-2 TRBV25-1 NA NA TGTGCCAGCAGGGACAGACACAGCTATGGCTACACCTTC CASRDRHSYGYTF
TRBJ2-5 TRBV5-1 NA NA TGCGCCAGCAGCTTGACAGGGTCAGAGACCCAGTACTTC CASSLTGSETQYF
TRBJ1-3 TRBV13 NA NA TGTGCCAGCAGCTCGGGACCCGGCTTTGGAAACACCATATATTTT CASSSGPGFGNTIYF
TRBJ1-5 TRBV25-1 NA NA TGTGCCAGCAGTGAATGGTGGAGGGAAGAGAATCAGCCCCAGCATTTT CASSEWWREENQPQHF
TRBJ2-1 TRBV9 TRBD2 NA TGTGCCAGCAGCTACGGACTAGCAGCGTTACCGGAAAATGAGCAGTTCTTC CASSYGLAALPENEQFF
TRBJ2-3 TRBV10-3 NA NA TGTGCCATCAGTGGCGGGCCTGCAGATACGCAGTATTTT CAISGGPADTQYF
TRBJ2-3 TRBV28 TRBD1 NA TGTGCCAGCAGTCGCCGGACAGGATCAGATACGCAGTATTTT CASSRRTGSDTQYF
TRBJ2-5 TRBV10-1 TRBD2 NA TGCGCCAGCAGTGAGTCTGGAGCGGGAGATGGAGAGACCCAGTACTTC CASSESGAGDGETQYF
TRBJ2-1 TRBV7-2 TRBD2 NA TGTGCCAGCAGCTTACCGGGAGGGAACAATGAGCAGTTCTTC CASSLPGGNNEQFF
TRBJ2-1 TRBV2 TRBD2 NA TGTGCCAGCAGACGAGGACTAGCGGGAGTCCACAATGAGCAGTTCTTC CASRRGLAGVHNEQFF
TRBJ2-7 TRBV6-1 NA NA TGTGCCAGCAGGAAGGAAGAAGGGGGGATCTACGAGCAGTACTTC CASRKEEGGIYEQYF
TRBJ2-1 TRBV5-1 TRBD2 NA TGCGCCAGCAGCTTGGTAGCGGGAAGGGCCTACAATGAGCAGTTCTTC CASSLVAGRAYNEQFF
TRBJ1-5 TRBV19 TRBD1 NA TGTGCCAGTAGTACGGACAGGGGCCAGCCCCAGCATTTT CASSTDRGQPQHF